Following are 10 T cell receptor beta chains from one sample sequenced in a study of blood T cell repertoires in COVID-19. Generated by immunoSEQ multiplex PCR, the TCRdb table keeps only in-frame clones and is missing some. This sample has 160,000 or so clones; about 90% occur once, and the top ten carry approximately 3%. The specimen sequenced was peripheral blood. These receptors originate from a man aged 55 to 70 with acute or convalescent COVID-19.

This clone was recorded only once. The chain links TRBV3-1 (or the pseudogene TRBV3-2) to TRBJ2-2, with a weak D call TRBD2 (5 bases). Germline-derived CDR1 and CDR2 are LGHDT and YNNKEL (reference sequence). This CDR3 has 15 amino acids. V lost 0 bases and J 1 base, leaving 6 bases between the germline ends. The CDR3: CASSQDSENTGELFF. Written as DNA, the CDR3 is TGTGCCAGCAGCCAAGATAGCGAGAACACCGGGGAGCTGTTTTTT.

This clone was recorded once. The gene calls are TRBV9 and TRBJ2-7, with TRBD2 identical over 8 bases. Germline V gene sequence: CDR1 SGDLS, CDR2 YYNGEE. J lost 4 bases, V lost 1 base, and 7 bases had no gene match. The CDR3 runs to 15 residues. CDR3 nucleotides: TGTGCCAGCAGCGTATATGACGGGGGGGCTTACGAGCAGTACTTC. It specifies CASSVYDGGAYEQYF.

The rearrangement uses TRBV6-5 and TRBJ2-7; 7 bases map to TRBD2. The germline CDR1 and CDR2 sequences are MNHEY and SVGAGI. Trimming at V came to 10 bases and at J to 0 bases, leaving 12 bases not matched to a gene. This CDR3 comprises 15 residues. In DNA, the CDR3 is TGTGCCACCATCGTGGGGGGGTACGGCTCCTACGAGCAGTACTTC. It is translated as CATIVGGYGSYEQYF.

The chain carries TRBV7-9 and TRBJ2-1, with 8 nucleotides matching TRBD2. The CDR3 extends over 15 amino acids. The junction had 7 bases not matched to a gene; V was cut back by 1 base and J by 8 bases. Germline assignment: CDR1 SEHNR and CDR2 FQNEAQ (reference sequence). The CDR3 loop is CASSLVGGASHEQFF. The CDR3 DNA sequence: TGTGCCAGCAGCTTAGTCGGGGGGGCGAGCCATGAGCAGTTCTTC.

The rearrangement links TRBV6-5 to TRBJ2-7; 11 nucleotides agree with TRBD1. In germline, CDR1 is MNHEY, CDR2 SVGAGI. V dropped 7 bases and J dropped 3; count of bases not matched to a gene: 8. There are 15 residues in the CDR3. CDR3 in amino acids: CASTPGTGGSYEQYF. In DNA, the CDR3 is TGTGCCAGCACCCCTGGGACAGGGGGTAGCTACGAGCAGTACTTC.

This chain joins TRBV5-1 and TRBJ2-3; TRBD2 matches 7 bases. V dropped 0 bases and J dropped 0; count of bases not matched to a gene: 10. The CDR3 loop spans 18 amino acids. CDR1 SGHRS and CDR2 YFSETQ come from the germline V gene. The CDR3 DNA reads TGCGCCAGCAGCTTGGGGCTGGGGGGGAAGTATAGCACAGATACGCAGTATTTT. It is translated as CASSLGLGGKYSTDTQYF.

The chain carries TRBV19 and TRBJ2-7; tentative D call: TRBD2 (6 bases). The CDR3 consists of 14 residues. The V end lost 3 bases, the J end lost 2 bases, and 11 bases lay between the germline ends. Germline V gene sequence: CDR1 LNHDA, CDR2 SQIVND (reference sequence). In DNA, the CDR3 is TGTGCCAGTAGTATTTTGGAGGGTGCCTACGAGCAGTACTTC. Amino acids: CASSILEGAYEQYF.

This clone has just one count. The chain has TRBV10-3 and TRBJ2-1; 8 nucleotides agree with TRBD1. V dropped 3 bases and J dropped 8; count of bases not matched to a gene: 3. Per the germline V gene, CDR1 is ENHRY and CDR2 is SYGVKD. The CDR3 totals 13 residues. As DNA, the CDR3 is TGTGCCATCAGTGAACGGGGACAGGATGAGCAGTTCTTC. Its protein is CAISERGQDEQFF.

The rearrangement links TRBV5-1 to TRBJ2-1, with TRBD2 as a possible D gene (7 bases). Trimming shortened V by 0 bases and J by 4 bases, and 14 bases separated the two germline ends. Germline CDR1 reads SGHRS; CDR2 reads YFSETQ. The CDR3 is 16 amino acids. CDR3 in amino acids: CASSLVAGASYNEQFF. CDR3 sequence (DNA): TGCGCCAGCAGCTTGGTCGCGGGGGCCTCGTACAATGAGCAGTTCTTC.

This clone came up many times. The DNA of the CDR3 is TGCAGCGCCGGACAGGTGAACACTGAAGCTTTCTTT. It yields the protein CSAGQVNTEAFF. This chain connects TRBV29-1 to TRBJ1-1, with TRBD1 matching 7 bases. The CDR3 runs 12 residues. Germline-derived CDR1 and CDR2 are SQVTM and ANQGSEA. With 7 bases clipped from V and 0 bases from J, the junction kept 2 bases outside the gene matches.